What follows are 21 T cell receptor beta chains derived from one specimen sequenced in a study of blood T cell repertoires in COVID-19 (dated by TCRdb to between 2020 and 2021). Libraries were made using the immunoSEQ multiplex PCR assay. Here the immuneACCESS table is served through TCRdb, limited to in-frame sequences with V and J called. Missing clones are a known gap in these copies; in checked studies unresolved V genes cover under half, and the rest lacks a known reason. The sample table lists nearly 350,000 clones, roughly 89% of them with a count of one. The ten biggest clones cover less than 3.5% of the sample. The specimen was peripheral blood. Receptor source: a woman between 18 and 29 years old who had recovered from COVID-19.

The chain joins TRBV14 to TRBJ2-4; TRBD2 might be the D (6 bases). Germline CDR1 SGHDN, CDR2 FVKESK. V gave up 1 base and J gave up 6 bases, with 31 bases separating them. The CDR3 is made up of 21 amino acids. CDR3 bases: TGTGCCAGCAGCCAAGCTACGGGGGAGTTGCGTCTCCCCCTTGGTACAAACATTCAGTACTTC. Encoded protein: CASSQATGELRLPLGTNIQYF.

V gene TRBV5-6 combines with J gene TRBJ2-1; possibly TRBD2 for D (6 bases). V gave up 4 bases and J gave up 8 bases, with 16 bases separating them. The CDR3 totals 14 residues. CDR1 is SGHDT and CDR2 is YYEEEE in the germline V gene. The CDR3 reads CASSGGPQRDEQFF. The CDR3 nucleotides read TGTGCCAGCAGCGGGGGTCCTCAGCGGGATGAGCAGTTCTTC.

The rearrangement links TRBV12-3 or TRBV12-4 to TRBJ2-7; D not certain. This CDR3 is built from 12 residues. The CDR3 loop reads CASSLGWAEQHV. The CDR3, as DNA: TGTGCCAGCAGTTTAGGGTGGGCCGAGCAGCACGTC.

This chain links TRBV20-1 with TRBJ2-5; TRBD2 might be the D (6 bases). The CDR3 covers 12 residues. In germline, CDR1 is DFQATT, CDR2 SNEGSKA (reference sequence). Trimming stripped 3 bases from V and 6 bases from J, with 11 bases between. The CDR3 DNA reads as TGCAGTGCTAGTACGGGGGTGCAGACCCAGTACTTC. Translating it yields CSASTGVQTQYF.

Here the CDR3 DNA reads TGTGCCAGCAGCTTAGCGGGGCCTAGCACAGATACGCAGTATTTT. Amino acid sequence: CASSLAGPSTDTQYF. This chain connects TRBV7-9 to TRBJ2-3, with D perhaps matching TRBD1 (5 bases). V was pared by 0 bases and J by 0 bases, with 7 bases between. The CDR3 consists of 15 residues. The V gene's germline CDR1 is SEHNR and CDR2 FQNEAQ (reference sequence).

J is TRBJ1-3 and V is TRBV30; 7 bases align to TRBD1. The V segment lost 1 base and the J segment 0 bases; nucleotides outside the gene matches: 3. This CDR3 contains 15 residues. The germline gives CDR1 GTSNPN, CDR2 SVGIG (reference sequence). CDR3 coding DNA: TGTGCCTGGAGTGCGGACAGGTTCTCTGGAAACACCATATATTTT. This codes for CAWSADRFSGNTIYF. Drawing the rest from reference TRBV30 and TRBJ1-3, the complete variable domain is SQTIHQWPATLVQPVGSPLSLECTVEGTSNPNLYWYRQAAGRGLQLLFYSVGIGQISSEVPQNLSASRPQDRQFILSSKKLLLSDSGFYLCAWSADRFSGNTIYFGEGSWLTVV.

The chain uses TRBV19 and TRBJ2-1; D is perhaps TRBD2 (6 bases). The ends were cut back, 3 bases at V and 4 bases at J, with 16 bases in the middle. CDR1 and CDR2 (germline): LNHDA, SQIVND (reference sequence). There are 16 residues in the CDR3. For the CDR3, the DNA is TGTGCCAGTAGTATTCTGGAGGGAGTTCGGTACAATGAGCAGTTCTTC. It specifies CASSILEGVRYNEQFF.

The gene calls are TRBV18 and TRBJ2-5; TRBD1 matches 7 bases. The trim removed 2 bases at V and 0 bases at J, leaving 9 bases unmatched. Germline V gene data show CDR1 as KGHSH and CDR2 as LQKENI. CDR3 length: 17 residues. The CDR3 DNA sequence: TGTGCCAGCTCACCATCCCTGGGACAGCCTAACCAAGAGACCCAGTACTTC. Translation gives CASSPSLGQPNQETQYF.

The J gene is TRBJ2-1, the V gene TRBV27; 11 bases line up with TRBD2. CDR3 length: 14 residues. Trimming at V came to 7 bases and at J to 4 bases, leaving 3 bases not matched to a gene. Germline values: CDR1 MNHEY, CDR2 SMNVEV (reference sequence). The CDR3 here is CASKRLAGYNEQFF. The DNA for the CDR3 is TGTGCCAGCAAACGACTAGCGGGGTACAATGAGCAGTTCTTC.

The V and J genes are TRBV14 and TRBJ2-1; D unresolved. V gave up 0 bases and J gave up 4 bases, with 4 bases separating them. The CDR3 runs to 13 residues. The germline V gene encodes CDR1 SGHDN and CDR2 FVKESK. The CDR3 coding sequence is TGTGCCAGCAGCCAAGACAGATACAATGAGCAGTTCTTC. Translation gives CASSQDRYNEQFF.

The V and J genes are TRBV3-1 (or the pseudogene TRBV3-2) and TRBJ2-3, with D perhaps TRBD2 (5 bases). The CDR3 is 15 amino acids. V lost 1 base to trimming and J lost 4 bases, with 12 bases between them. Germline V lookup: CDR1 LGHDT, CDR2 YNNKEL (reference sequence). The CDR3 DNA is TGTGCCAGCAGCCAAGTATGGGGAGAAGCAGATACGCAGTATTTT. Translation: CASSQVWGEADTQYF.

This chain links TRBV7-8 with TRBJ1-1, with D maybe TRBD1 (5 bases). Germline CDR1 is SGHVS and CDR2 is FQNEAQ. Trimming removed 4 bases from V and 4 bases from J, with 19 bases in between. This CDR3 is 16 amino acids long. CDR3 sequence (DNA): TGTGCCAGCAGCTCCGAGGTGCAGGGAAAAGGCACTGAAGCTTTCTTT. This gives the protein CASSSEVQGKGTEAFF.

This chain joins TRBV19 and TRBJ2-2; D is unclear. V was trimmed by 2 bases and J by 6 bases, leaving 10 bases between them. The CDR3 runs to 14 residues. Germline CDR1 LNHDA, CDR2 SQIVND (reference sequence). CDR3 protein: CASSIRLGAGELFF. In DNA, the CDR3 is TGTGCCAGTAGTATACGGCTTGGAGCCGGGGAGCTGTTTTTT.

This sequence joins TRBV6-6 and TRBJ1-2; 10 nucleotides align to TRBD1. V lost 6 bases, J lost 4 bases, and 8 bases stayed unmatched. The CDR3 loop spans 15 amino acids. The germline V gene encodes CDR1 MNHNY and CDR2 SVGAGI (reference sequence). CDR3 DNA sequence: TGTGCCAGCAGGCGCGGGGGACAGGGGTTCTATGGCTACACCTTC. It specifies CASRRGGQGFYGYTF.

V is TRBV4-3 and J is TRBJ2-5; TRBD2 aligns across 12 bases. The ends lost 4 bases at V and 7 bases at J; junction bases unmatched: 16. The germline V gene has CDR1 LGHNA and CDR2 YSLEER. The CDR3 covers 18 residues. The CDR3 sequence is CASSLLLAGGRNGVTQYF. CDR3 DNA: TGCGCCAGCAGCCTCCTTCTAGCGGGAGGGCGTAACGGTGTGACCCAGTACTTC.

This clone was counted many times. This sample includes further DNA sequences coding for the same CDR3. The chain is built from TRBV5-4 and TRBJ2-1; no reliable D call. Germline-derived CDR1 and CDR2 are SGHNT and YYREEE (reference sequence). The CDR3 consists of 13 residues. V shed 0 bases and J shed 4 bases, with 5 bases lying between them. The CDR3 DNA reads TGTGCCAGCAGCTTGGTGGCATACAATGAGCAGTTCTTC. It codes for CASSLVAYNEQFF. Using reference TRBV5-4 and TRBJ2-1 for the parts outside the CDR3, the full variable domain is ETGVTQSPTHLIKTRGQQVTLRCSSQSGHNTVSWYQQALGQGPQFIFQYYREEENGRGNFPPRFSGLQFPNYSSELNVNALELDDSALYLCASSLVAYNEQFFGPGTRLTVL.

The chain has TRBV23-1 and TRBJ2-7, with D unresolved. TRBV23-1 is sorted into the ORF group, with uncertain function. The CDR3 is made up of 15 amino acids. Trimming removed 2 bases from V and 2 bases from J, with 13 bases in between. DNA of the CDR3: TGCGCCAGCAGTCAAGATGATGGCGGCGCCTACGAGCAGTACGTC. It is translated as CASSQDDGGAYEQYV.

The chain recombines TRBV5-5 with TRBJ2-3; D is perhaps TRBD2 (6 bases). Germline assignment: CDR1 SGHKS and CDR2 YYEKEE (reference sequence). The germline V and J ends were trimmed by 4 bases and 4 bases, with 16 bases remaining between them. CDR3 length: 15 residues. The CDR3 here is CASSTIAVGADTQYF. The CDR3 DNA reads TGTGCCAGCAGCACCATAGCGGTTGGGGCAGATACGCAGTATTTT.

The CDR3 sequence is CAWSVAGGSNEQFF. DNA of the CDR3: TGTGCCTGGAGTGTGGCGGGAGGGAGCAATGAGCAGTTCTTC. V and J are TRBV30 and TRBJ2-1; 9 nucleotides match TRBD2. The CDR3 loop spans 14 amino acids. V was pared by 0 bases and J by 6 bases, with 3 bases of the junction left unmatched. Germline CDR1 and CDR2: GTSNPN and SVGIG (reference sequence). Together with reference TRBV30 and TRBJ2-1, the CDR3 gives the full variable domain: SQTIHQWPATLVQPVGSPLSLECTVEGTSNPNLYWYRQAAGRGLQLLFYSVGIGQISSEVPQNLSASRPQDRQFILSSKKLLLSDSGFYLCAWSVAGGSNEQFFGPGTRLTVL.

The CDR3 reads CASSFYRESDEQFF. CDR3 nucleotide sequence: TGCGCCAGCAGCTTTTACAGGGAGTCGGATGAGCAGTTCTTC. This chain connects TRBV5-1 to TRBJ2-1; a weak D match, TRBD1 (6 bases). Germline-derived CDR1 and CDR2 are SGHRS and YFSETQ. This CDR3 is 14 amino acids long. V lost 2 bases and J lost 8, with 14 bases in between.

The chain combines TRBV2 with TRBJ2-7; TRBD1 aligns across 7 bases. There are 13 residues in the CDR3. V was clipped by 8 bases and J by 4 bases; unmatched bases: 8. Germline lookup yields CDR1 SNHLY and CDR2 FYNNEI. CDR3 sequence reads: CASGGQNKYEQYV. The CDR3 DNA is TGTGCCAGCGGGGGACAGAATAAATACGAGCAGTACGTC.